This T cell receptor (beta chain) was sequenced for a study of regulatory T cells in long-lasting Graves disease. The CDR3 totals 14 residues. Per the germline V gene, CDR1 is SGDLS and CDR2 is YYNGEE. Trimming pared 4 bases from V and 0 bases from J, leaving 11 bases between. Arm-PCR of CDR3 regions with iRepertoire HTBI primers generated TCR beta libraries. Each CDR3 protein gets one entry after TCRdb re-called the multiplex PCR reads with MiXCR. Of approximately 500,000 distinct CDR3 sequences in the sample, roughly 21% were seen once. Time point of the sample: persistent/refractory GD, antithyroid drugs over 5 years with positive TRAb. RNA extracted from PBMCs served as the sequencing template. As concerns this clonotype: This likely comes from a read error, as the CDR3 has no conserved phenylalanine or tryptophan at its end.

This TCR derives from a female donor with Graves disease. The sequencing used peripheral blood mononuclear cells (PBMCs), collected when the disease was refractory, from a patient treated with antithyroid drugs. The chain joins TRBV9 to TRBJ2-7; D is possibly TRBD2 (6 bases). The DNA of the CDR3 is TGTGCCAGCAGCCATAACGGGGGCTCCTACGAGCAGTACCTC. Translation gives CASSHNGGSYEQYL.